Reported below is one T cell receptor beta chain. The data were taken from a study of T cell responses to AZD1222 COVID-19 vaccine. The CDR3 length is 15 residues. The V end was cut by 0 bases, the J end by 2 bases, with 10 bases between. Germline V gene data show CDR1 as SEHNR and CDR2 as FQNEAQ (reference sequence). Assay used: immunoSEQ multiplex PCR; TCRdb lists only in-frame clones, some missing. The sample includes 95,000 to 130,000 clones, roughly 93% of them seen just once. The source material was peripheral blood, sampled 28 days after the second AZD1222 dose. The receptor was derived from an adult who received the AZD1222 COVID-19 vaccine. The rearrangement uses TRBV7-9 and TRBJ1-2; perhaps TRBD1 as D (5 bases). The chain's CDR3 is CASSLAGEGNYGYTF. CDR3 DNA: TGTGCCAGCAGCTTAGCAGGGGAGGGAAACTATGGCTACACCTTC.